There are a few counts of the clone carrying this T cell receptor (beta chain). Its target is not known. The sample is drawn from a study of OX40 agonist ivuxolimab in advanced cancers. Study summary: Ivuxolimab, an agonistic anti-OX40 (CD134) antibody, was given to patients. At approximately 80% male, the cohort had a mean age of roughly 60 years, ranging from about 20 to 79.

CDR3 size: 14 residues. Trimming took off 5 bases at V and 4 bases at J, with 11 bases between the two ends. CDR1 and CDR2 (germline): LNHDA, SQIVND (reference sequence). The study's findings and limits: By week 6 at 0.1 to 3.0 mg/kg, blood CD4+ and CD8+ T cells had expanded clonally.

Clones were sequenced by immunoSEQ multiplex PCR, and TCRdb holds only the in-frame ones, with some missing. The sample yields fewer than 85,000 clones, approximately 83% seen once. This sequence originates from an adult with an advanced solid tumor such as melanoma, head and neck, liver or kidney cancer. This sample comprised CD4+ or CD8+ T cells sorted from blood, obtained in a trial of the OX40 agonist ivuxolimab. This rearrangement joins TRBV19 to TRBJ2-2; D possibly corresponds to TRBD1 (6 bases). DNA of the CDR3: TGTGCCAGTAGTCAGGGGATTAGCACCGGGGAGCTGTTTTTT. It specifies CASSQGISTGELFF.